Detailed here is one T cell receptor beta chain. The antigen remains unidentified. Germline V gene data show CDR1 as SNHLY and CDR2 as FYNNEI. The CDR3 consists of 12 residues. V lost 8 bases, J lost 4 bases, and 8 bases lay in between. The sample is drawn from a study of T cell responses to AZD1222 COVID-19 vaccine. Study observations and caveats: Vaccine-associated CD4 TCRs spanned spike, dominant at 160-218 and 743-854. Repertoire samples came only from after the peak T cell response. Mostly white British, mostly female donors; authors suggested clonal diversity may be underestimated.

Libraries were prepared by immunoSEQ multiplex PCR; TCRdb keeps only in-frame clonotypes and omits some of them. The sample records 150,000 to 200,000 clones, around 90% being singletons. The source is an adult who received the AZD1222 COVID-19 vaccine. The gene calls are TRBV2 and TRBJ1-4; D gene ambiguous. The specimen comprised peripheral blood, sampled 28 days after the second AZD1222 dose. In nucleotides, the CDR3 is TGTGCCAGCTGGGCAGTTAATGAAAAACTGTTTTTT. Amino acid sequence: CASWAVNEKLFF.